These 20 T cell receptor beta chains were all obtained from the same sample, sequenced in a study of blood T cell repertoires in COVID-19. Sequencing used immunoSEQ multiplex PCR; TCRdb keeps in-frame clones, though not all of them. The data contain over 11,000 clones, about 90% of them seen just once; the ten biggest clones take up over 7.5%. What was sequenced was peripheral blood. These receptors came from a human donor in a cohort sampled during active COVID-19.

The rearrangement joins TRBV27 to TRBJ1-4, with 7 bases lining up with TRBD1. Germline trimming cut 0 bases from V and 8 bases from J; bases unmatched to any gene: 6. CDR1 MNHEY and CDR2 SMNVEV come from the germline V gene (reference sequence). The CDR3 spans 15 residues. The CDR3, as DNA: TGTGCCAGCAGTTTATCGAACAGGGGTGGCGAAAAACTGTTTTTT. Protein: CASSLSNRGGEKLFF.

This chain joins TRBV6-5 and TRBJ2-5, with a possible D match to TRBD2 (5 bases). V was cut by 7 bases and J by 4 bases, with 13 bases left in between. Germline CDR1 and CDR2: MNHEY and SVGAGI. The length of the CDR3 is 13 residues. CDR3 protein: CASIRREGETQYF. The CDR3 nucleotides are TGTGCCAGCATTCGCCGGGAAGGAGAGACCCAGTACTTC.

The V call is TRBV7-2, the J call TRBJ1-5, with D unclear. Germline V CDR1 and CDR2: SGHTA, FQGNSA. The germline V and J ends were trimmed by 5 bases and 2 bases, with 13 bases remaining between them. The CDR3 has 15 amino acids. The CDR3 here is CASSGGGSGNQPQHF. The CDR3 coding sequence is TGTGCCAGCAGCGGTGGAGGGTCAGGCAATCAGCCCCAGCATTTT.

V usage is TRBV5-6 and J usage is TRBJ2-7, with 8 bases aligning to TRBD2. Trimming removed 2 bases from V and 2 bases from J; junction bases left unmatched: 3. The length of the CDR3 is 14 residues. CDR1 and CDR2 from the germline V gene are SGHDT and YYEEEE. The CDR3, as DNA: TGTGCCAGCAGCTTTAGCGGGACCCCCTACGAGCAGTACTTC. It specifies CASSFSGTPYEQYF. Complete variable domain (other parts from reference TRBV5-6 and TRBJ2-7): DAGVTQSPTHLIKTRGQQVTLRCSPKSGHDTVSWYQQALGQGPQFIFQYYEEEERQRGNFPDRFSGHQFPNYSSELNVNALLLGDSALYLCASSFSGTPYEQYFGPGTRLTVT.

The chain couples TRBV4-2 to TRBJ2-2; the D gene is possibly TRBD1 (6 bases). The V end lost 0 bases, the J end lost 8 bases, and 10 bases lay between the germline ends. There are 14 residues in the CDR3. Germline V gene sequence: CDR1 LGHNA, CDR2 YNFKEQ. CDR3 protein: CASSQEGGRGELFF. The CDR3 coding sequence is TGTGCCAGCAGCCAAGAAGGGGGAAGAGGGGAGCTGTTTTTT.

The rearrangement joins TRBV5-5 to TRBJ2-2, with TRBD2 matching 7 bases. The ends lost 4 bases at V and 7 bases at J; junction bases unmatched: 4. Germline loops: CDR1 SGHKS, CDR2 YYEKEE (reference sequence). The CDR3 runs to 13 residues. CDR3 protein: CASSHWEGGELFF. The CDR3 region has the DNA TGTGCCAGCAGCCACTGGGAGGGCGGGGAGCTGTTTTTT.

The rearrangement links TRBV21-1 to TRBJ2-6; the D call in the table, TRBD1, was not verified against the DNA. TRBV21-1 is reported as a pseudogene. CDR3 size: 17 residues. CDR3 sequence (DNA): TGTGCCAGCAGCAGGACAGGGGAGCAGAGTGGGGCCAACGTCCTGACTTTC. The encoded protein is CASSRTGEQSGANVLTF.

This sequence joins TRBV2 and TRBJ2-7; possible D gene TRBD1, 6 bases. CDR1 is SNHLY and CDR2 is FYNNEI in the germline V gene. V was cut by 4 bases and J by 4 bases, with 14 bases left in between. The CDR3 has 14 residues. CDR3 sequence (DNA): TGTGCCAGCAGTGTTAAAGGACAGTATTACGAGCAGTACTTC. Translated, it gives CASSVKGQYYEQYF.

V and J are TRBV6-5 and TRBJ2-7; 8 bases are shared with TRBD1. V was pared by 0 bases and J by 3 bases, with 1 base of the junction left unmatched. CDR1 is MNHEY and CDR2 is SVGAGI in the germline V gene. CDR3 size: 14 residues. CDR3 sequence: CASSYSRGRYEQYF. As DNA, the CDR3 is TGTGCCAGCAGTTACTCCAGGGGGCGCTACGAGCAGTACTTC.

This clone was picked up a small number of times. CDR3 amino acids: CASSDREPGANVLTF. The CDR3 nucleotides are TGTGCCAGCAGTGACAGGGAGCCTGGGGCCAACGTCCTGACTTTC. The chain links TRBV6-6 to TRBJ2-6; TRBD1 agrees at 7 bases. Germline trimming cut 5 bases from V and 2 bases from J; bases unmatched to any gene: 3. CDR3 length: 15 amino acids. Germline CDR1 is MNHNY and CDR2 is SVGAGI (reference sequence).

V gene TRBV27 combines with J gene TRBJ2-7; 10 bases agree with TRBD2. J gave up 7 bases and V 0 bases, and 6 bases lay outside the gene matches. Looked up from germline, CDR1 is MNHEY and CDR2 is SMNVEV (reference sequence). This CDR3 region has 15 residues. For the CDR3, the DNA is TGTGCCAGCAGTTTATCGCCAGCGGGAGGGCAAGAGCAGTACTTC. This encodes CASSLSPAGGQEQYF.

This clone was observed once. This chain connects TRBV6-5 to TRBJ2-5; possible D gene TRBD2, 5 bases. Between the trimmed V and J ends, which lost 2 bases and 1 base, there was a span of 14 bases. CDR3 length equals 16 residues. Germline lookup yields CDR1 MNHEY and CDR2 SVGAGI. Written as DNA, the CDR3 is TGTGCCAGCAGTTACGCCTCCGAGCGGAGCCAAGAGACCCAGTACTTC. It is translated as CASSYASERSQETQYF.

This clone was detected a few times. The V gene is TRBV7-7, the J gene TRBJ2-5; 14 nucleotides match TRBD2. Germline V lookup: CDR1 SSHAT, CDR2 FNYEAQ (reference sequence). The V gene end was trimmed by 5 bases and the J gene end by 5 bases; junction bases not matched to a gene: 7. There are 16 residues in the CDR3. Here the CDR3 reads CASSKGLAGDSETQYF. CDR3 sequence (DNA): TGTGCCAGCAGCAAGGGACTAGCGGGGGATTCGGAGACCCAGTACTTC.

The V and J genes are TRBV6-5 and TRBJ1-2; D is ambiguous. Trimming took 0 bases from V and 0 from J, leaving 8 bases between them. The CDR3 is 15 amino acids. Germline V CDR1 and CDR2: MNHEY, SVGAGI. In nucleotides, the CDR3 is TGTGCCAGCAGTTACTCGTACGGGACTAACTATGGCTACACCTTC. This translates into CASSYSYGTNYGYTF.

The chain is built from TRBV5-1 and TRBJ1-2, with 7 bases fitting TRBD1. Germline values: CDR1 SGHRS, CDR2 YFSETQ. V shed 4 bases, J shed 5 bases, and the junction held 8 bases outside the gene matches. The CDR3 is made up of 14 amino acids. The DNA of the CDR3 is TGCGCCAGCAGCAACCCGGGACAGCATTATGGCTACACCTTC. Translated: CASSNPGQHYGYTF.

The rearrangement links TRBV5-1 to TRBJ2-5, with 8 nucleotides matching TRBD2. This CDR3 spans 17 amino acids. Germline V CDR1 and CDR2: SGHRS, YFSETQ. Losses at the gene ends were 4 bases for V and 1 base for J; bases not matched to a gene: 12. CDR3 residues: CASSPLVGAGAQETQYF. The DNA of the CDR3 is TGCGCCAGCAGCCCCCTAGTGGGAGCGGGGGCCCAAGAGACCCAGTACTTC.

This clone turned up a few times. The chain uses TRBV28 and TRBJ1-5; TRBD1 might be the D (5 bases). V dropped 7 bases and J dropped 9 bases, with 13 bases sitting between them. The CDR3 is made up of 12 amino acids. Germline assignment: CDR1 MDHEN and CDR2 SYDVKM. This chain's CDR3 is CASTLPRGPQHF. DNA for the CDR3: TGTGCCAGCACCCTACCTAGGGGGCCCCAGCATTTT.

The V gene is TRBV7-9, the J gene TRBJ1-5; D is possibly TRBD1 (5 bases). This CDR3 contains 16 residues. V lost 3 bases to trimming and J lost 4 bases, with 16 bases between them. Germline V gene sequence: CDR1 SEHNR, CDR2 FQNEAQ (reference sequence). The CDR3 bases are TGTGCCAGCAGCTTCGGCCTGGGGCCTCTAAATCAGCCCCAGCATTTT. Translated, it gives CASSFGLGPLNQPQHF. The full variable domain, with the rest looked up from reference TRBV7-9 and TRBJ1-5, is DTGVSQNPRHKITKRGQNVTFRCDPISEHNRLYWYRQTLGQGPEFLTYFQNEAQLEKSRLLSDRFSAERPKGSFSTLEIQRTEQGDSAMYLCASSFGLGPLNQPQHFGDGTRLSIL.

This chain uses TRBV10-3 with TRBJ2-3; TRBD2 matches at 13 bases. J lost 4 bases, V lost 9 bases, and 4 bases had no gene match. The germline CDR1 and CDR2 sequences are ENHRY and SYGVKD. The CDR3 length is 14 residues. The CDR3: CAIQGLAGSDTQYF. CDR3 bases: TGTGCCATACAGGGACTAGCGGGATCAGATACGCAGTATTTT.

The V and J genes are TRBV12-3 or TRBV12-4 and TRBJ1-2; maybe TRBD1 (5 bases). Deletions cut 6 bases from V and 7 bases from J, with 15 bases between. This CDR3 contains 13 residues. CDR3 nucleotide sequence: TGTGCCAGCAGCTCGACGGGTAGGGGTGGCTACACCTTC. Its translation is CASSSTGRGGYTF.